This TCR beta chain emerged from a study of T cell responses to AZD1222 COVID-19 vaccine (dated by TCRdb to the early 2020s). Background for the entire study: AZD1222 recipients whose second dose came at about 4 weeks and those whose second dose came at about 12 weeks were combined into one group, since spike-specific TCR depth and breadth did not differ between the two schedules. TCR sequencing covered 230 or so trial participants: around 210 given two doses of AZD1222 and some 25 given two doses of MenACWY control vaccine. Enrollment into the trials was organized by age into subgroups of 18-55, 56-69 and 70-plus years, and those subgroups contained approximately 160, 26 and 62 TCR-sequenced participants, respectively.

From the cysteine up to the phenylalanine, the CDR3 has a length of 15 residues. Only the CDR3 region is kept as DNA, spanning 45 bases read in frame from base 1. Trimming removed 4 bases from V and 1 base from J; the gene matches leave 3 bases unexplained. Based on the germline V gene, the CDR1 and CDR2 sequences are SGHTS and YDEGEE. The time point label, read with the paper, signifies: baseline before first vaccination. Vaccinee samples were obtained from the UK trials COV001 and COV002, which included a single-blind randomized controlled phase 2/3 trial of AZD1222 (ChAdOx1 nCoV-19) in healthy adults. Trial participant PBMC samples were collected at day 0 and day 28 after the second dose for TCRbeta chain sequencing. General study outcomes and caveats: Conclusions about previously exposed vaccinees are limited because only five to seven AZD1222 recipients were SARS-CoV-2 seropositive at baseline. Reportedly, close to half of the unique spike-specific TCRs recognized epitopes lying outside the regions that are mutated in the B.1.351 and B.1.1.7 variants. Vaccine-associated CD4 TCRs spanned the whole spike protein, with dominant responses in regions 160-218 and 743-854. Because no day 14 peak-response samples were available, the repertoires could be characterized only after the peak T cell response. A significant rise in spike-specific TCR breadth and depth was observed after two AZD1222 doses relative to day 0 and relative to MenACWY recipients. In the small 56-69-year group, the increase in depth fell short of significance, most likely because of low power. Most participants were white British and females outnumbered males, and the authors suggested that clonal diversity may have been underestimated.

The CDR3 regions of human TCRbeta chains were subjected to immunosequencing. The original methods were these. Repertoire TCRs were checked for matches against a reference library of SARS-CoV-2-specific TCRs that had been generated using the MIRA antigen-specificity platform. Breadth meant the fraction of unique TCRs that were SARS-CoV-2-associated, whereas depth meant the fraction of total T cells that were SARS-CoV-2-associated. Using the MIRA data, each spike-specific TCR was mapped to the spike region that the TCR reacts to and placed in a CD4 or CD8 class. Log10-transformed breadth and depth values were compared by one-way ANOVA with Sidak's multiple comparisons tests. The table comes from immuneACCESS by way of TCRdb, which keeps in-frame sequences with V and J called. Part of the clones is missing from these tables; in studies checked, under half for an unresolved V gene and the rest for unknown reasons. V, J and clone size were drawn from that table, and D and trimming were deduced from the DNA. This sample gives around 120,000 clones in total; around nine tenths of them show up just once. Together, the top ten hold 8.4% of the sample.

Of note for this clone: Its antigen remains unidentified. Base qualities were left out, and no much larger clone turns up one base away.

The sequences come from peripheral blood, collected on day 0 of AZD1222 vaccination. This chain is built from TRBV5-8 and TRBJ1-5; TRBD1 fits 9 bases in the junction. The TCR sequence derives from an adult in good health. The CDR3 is CASSRGQGSNQPQHF. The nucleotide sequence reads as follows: TGTGCCAGCAGCAGGGGACAGGGCAGCAATCAGCCCCAGCATTTT. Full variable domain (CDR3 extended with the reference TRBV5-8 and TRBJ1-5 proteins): EAGVTQSPTHLIKTRGQQATLRCSPISGHTSVYWYQQALGLGLQFLLWYDEGEERNRGNFPPRFSGRQFPNYSSELNVNALELEDSALYLCASSRGQGSNQPQHFGDGTRLSIL.